The 16 T cell receptor beta chains presented below share a single source sample, sequenced in a study of blood T cell repertoires in COVID-19. Repertoires were generated with immunoSEQ multiplex PCR, while TCRdb's copy carries only in-frame clones and drops some. The data show 130,000 or so clones, with about 80% seen just once and about 1.4% held by the top ten. Sample: peripheral blood. All receptors derive from a human donor in a cohort sampled during active COVID-19.

J is TRBJ2-7 and V is TRBV4-1; D is uncertain. Germline CDR1 reads MGHRA; CDR2 reads YSYEKL. V lost 1 base to trimming and J lost 0 bases, with 7 bases between them. The CDR3 runs 14 residues. The CDR3 loop reads CASSQVAASYEQYF. Written as DNA, the CDR3 is TGCGCCAGCAGCCAAGTGGCGGCCTCCTACGAGCAGTACTTC.

The rearrangement joins TRBV7-3 to TRBJ2-3, with D maybe TRBD1 (5 bases). Trimming stripped 5 bases from V and 3 bases from J, with 15 bases between. The CDR3 is 15 residues long. Looked up from germline, CDR1 is SGHTA and CDR2 is FQGTGA. The CDR3 nucleotides read TGTGCCAGCAGCCAGCAGGGTCGAGTTACAGATACGCAGTATTTT. Protein sequence: CASSQQGRVTDTQYF.

The rearrangement uses TRBV10-3 and TRBJ2-7; TRBD2 might be the D (5 bases). Germline lookup yields CDR1 ENHRY and CDR2 SYGVKD. The germline V and J ends were trimmed by 6 bases and 7 bases, with 16 bases remaining between them. CDR3 length: 13 amino acids. CDR3 loop: CAIRETGFEEQYF. The CDR3 DNA sequence: TGTGCCATCAGAGAAACGGGATTCGAGGAGCAGTACTTC.

This rearrangement joins TRBV29-1 to TRBJ2-7, with 9 positions matching TRBD1. After removal of 6 bases from V and 0 bases from J, the junction contained 6 bases not matched to a gene. CDR3 length: 14 amino acids. Germline assignment: CDR1 SQVTM and CDR2 ANQGSEA. CDR3 DNA sequence: TGCAGCGTCAGGGACAGGGCCATCTCCTACGAGCAGTACTTC. This gives the protein CSVRDRAISYEQYF.

This rearrangement joins TRBV29-1 to TRBJ2-6, with 9 bases that match TRBD1. The CDR3 has 17 amino acids. V was clipped by 3 bases and J by 3 bases; unmatched bases: 9. CDR1 and CDR2 from the germline V gene are SQVTM and ANQGSEA. CDR3 coding DNA: TGCAGCGTTGACGATGGACAGGGGAGAGGTGGGGCCAACGTCCTGACTTTC. Residues: CSVDDGQGRGGANVLTF.

The rearrangement links TRBV27 to TRBJ2-5; TRBD2 is a possible D gene (6 bases). This CDR3 spans 13 amino acids. Germline CDR1 is MNHEY and CDR2 is SMNVEV (reference sequence). The V end lost 5 bases, the J end lost 4 bases, and 11 bases lay between the germline ends. The CDR3 here is CASSGGVRETQYF. DNA of the CDR3: TGTGCCAGCAGTGGAGGGGTAAGAGAGACCCAGTACTTC.

The chain joins TRBV18 to TRBJ2-6; a possible D gene is TRBD2 (5 bases). The ends were cut back, 2 bases at V and 4 bases at J, with 15 bases in the middle. Germline CDR1 reads KGHSH; CDR2 reads LQKENI. This CDR3 is built from 17 residues. DNA for the CDR3: TGTGCCAGCTCACCATCCCCAGAGGGCCTAGGGGCCAACGTCCTGACTTTC. Protein sequence: CASSPSPEGLGANVLTF. Full variable domain (missing parts from reference TRBV18 and TRBJ2-6): NAGVMQNPRHLVRRRGQEARLRCSPMKGHSHVYWYRQLPEEGLKFMVYLQKENIIDESGMPKERFSAEFPKEGPSILRIQQVVRGDSAAYFCASSPSPEGLGANVLTFGAGSRLTVL.

A word on this clone: One end of the junction is discordant with germline, which a read error may explain. The chain is built from TRBV7-7 and TRBJ2-1; maybe TRBD2 (6 bases). The CDR3 sequence is 16 residues long. The V gene's germline CDR1 is SSHAT and CDR2 FNYEAQ (reference sequence). The CDR3 reads CASSSNTGATYNEQFF. CDR3 sequence (DNA): TGTGCTAGCAGCTCGAACACGGGAGCTACCTACAATGAGCAGTTCTTC.

This rearrangement joins TRBV6-4 to TRBJ2-1; D is unclear. Germline values: CDR1 MRHNA, CDR2 SNTAGT. The CDR3 has 16 residues. Trimming cost V 5 bases and J 2 bases, with 16 bases left between them. CDR3 residues: CASSPPSLPPYNEQFF. The DNA of the CDR3 is TGTGCCAGCAGTCCACCTAGTCTCCCTCCCTACAATGAGCAGTTCTTC.

This chain links TRBV27 with TRBJ1-6, with 8 bases matching TRBD1. With V trimmed by 4 bases and J by 3 bases, 8 bases remained unmatched. This CDR3 region has 17 residues. CDR1 is MNHEY, CDR2 SMNVEV, per germline (reference sequence). CDR3 DNA sequence: TGTGCCAGCAGTTCCTTGGGACAGGAATACTATAATTCACCCCTCCACTTT. Protein sequence: CASSSLGQEYYNSPLHF.

This clone was picked up one time. The J gene is TRBJ2-1, the V gene TRBV29-1; the match to TRBD1 covers 7 bases. After removal of 4 bases from V and 6 bases from J, the junction contained 6 bases not matched to a gene. The CDR3 consists of 13 residues. CDR1 and CDR2 from the germline V gene are SQVTM and ANQGSEA. CDR3 residues: CSVGVTGVNEQFF. In DNA form, the CDR3 reads TGCAGCGTTGGGGTCACAGGGGTCAATGAGCAGTTCTTC.

V gene TRBV2 combines with J gene TRBJ2-7; 8 bases map to TRBD1. J was trimmed by 6 bases and V by 3 bases; bases with no gene match: 7. The CDR3 consists of 14 residues. CDR1 and CDR2 (germline): SNHLY, FYNNEI. CDR3 amino acids: CASSDPTGDPEQYF. The CDR3, as DNA: TGTGCCAGCAGTGACCCGACAGGGGATCCCGAGCAGTACTTC.

The V and J genes are TRBV18 and TRBJ2-7; 11 bases map to TRBD2. The V gene end was trimmed by 4 bases and the J gene end by 3 bases; junction bases not matched to a gene: 8. This CDR3 comprises 16 residues. Germline V gives CDR1 KGHSH, CDR2 LQKENI. The CDR3: CASSQTSGIGSYEQYF. The CDR3 DNA follows: TGTGCCAGCTCACAGACTAGCGGGATTGGTAGCTACGAGCAGTACTTC.

The chain links TRBV3-1 (or the pseudogene TRBV3-2) to TRBJ1-6; 10 nucleotides agree with TRBD1. Trimming at V came to 3 bases and at J to 10 bases, leaving 3 bases not matched to a gene. CDR3 length: 14 residues. Looked up from germline, CDR1 is LGHDT and CDR2 is YNNKEL (reference sequence). The CDR3 loop reads CASSQTDRGSPLHF. DNA for the CDR3: TGTGCCAGCAGCCAGACGGACAGGGGGTCACCCCTCCACTTT.

The chain recombines TRBV5-1 with TRBJ2-5; D not certain. The CDR3 is 13 residues long. The germline V and J ends were trimmed by 4 bases and 6 bases, with 13 bases remaining between them. Per the germline V gene, CDR1 is SGHRS and CDR2 is YFSETQ. The CDR3 protein is CASSGLPQQTQYF. CDR3 DNA: TGCGCCAGCAGCGGGCTCCCGCAGCAGACCCAGTACTTC. The full variable domain, completed using reference TRBV5-1 and TRBJ2-5, is KAGVTQTPRYLIKTRGQQVTLSCSPISGHRSVSWYQQTPGQGLQFLFEYFSETQRNKGNFPGRFSGRQFSNSRSEMNVSTLELGDSALYLCASSGLPQQTQYFGPGTRLLVL.

V is TRBV7-8 and J is TRBJ1-2; a possible D gene is TRBD1 (5 bases). CDR3 length: 15 residues. The ends were cut back, 1 base at V and 5 bases at J, with 14 bases in the middle. Per the germline V gene, CDR1 is SGHVS and CDR2 is FQNEAQ. This CDR3 reads CASSLVLGPQYGYTF. The CDR3 DNA is TGTGCCAGCAGCTTAGTACTGGGGCCGCAGTATGGCTACACCTTC. The full variable domain, with the rest looked up from reference TRBV7-8 and TRBJ1-2, is GAGVSQSPRYKVAKRGQDVALRCDPISGHVSLFWYQQALGQGPEFLTYFQNEAQLDKSGLPSDRFFAERPEGSVSTLKIQRTQQEDSAVYLCASSLVLGPQYGYTFGSGTRLTVV.